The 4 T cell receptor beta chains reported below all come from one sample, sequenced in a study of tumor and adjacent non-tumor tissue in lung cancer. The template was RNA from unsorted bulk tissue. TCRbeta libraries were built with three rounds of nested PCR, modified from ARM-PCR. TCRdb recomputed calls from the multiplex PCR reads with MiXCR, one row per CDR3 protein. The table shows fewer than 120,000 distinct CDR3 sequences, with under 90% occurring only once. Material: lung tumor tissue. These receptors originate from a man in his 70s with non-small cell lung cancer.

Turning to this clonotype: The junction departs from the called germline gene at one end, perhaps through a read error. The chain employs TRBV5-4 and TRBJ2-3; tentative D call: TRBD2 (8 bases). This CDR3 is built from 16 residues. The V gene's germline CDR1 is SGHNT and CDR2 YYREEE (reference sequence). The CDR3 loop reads CASNSPVSGGTDRQYF. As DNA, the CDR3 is TGTGCCAGCAACTCCCCAGTATCGGGGGGGACAGATAGGCAGTATTTT. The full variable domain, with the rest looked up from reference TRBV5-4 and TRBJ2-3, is ETGVTQSPTHLIKTRGQQVTLRCSSQSGHNTVSWYQQALGQGPQFIFQYYREEENGRGNFPPRFSGLQFPNYSSELNVNALELDDSALYLCASNSPVSGGTDRQYFGPGTRLTVL.

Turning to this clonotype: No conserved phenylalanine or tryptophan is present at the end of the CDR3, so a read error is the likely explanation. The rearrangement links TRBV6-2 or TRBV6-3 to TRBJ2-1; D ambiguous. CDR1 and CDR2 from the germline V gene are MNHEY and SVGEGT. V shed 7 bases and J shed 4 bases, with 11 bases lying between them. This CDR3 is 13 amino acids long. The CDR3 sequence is CASIRDGYNEQFL. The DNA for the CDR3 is TGTGCCAGCATCAGAGACGGATACAATGAGCAGTTCTTG.

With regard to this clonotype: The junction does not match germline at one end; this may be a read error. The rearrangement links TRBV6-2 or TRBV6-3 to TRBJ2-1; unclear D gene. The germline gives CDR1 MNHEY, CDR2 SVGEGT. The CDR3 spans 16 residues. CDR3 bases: TGTGCCAGTAGTCCAAAAGTTGGGAATTTGTGGAATGAGCAATTCTTC. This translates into CASSPKVGNLWNEQFF.

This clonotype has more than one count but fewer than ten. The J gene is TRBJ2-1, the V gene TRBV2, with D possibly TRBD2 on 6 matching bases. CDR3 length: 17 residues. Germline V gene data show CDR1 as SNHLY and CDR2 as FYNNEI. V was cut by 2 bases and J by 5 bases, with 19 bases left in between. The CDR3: CASSEFRISGGNNEQFF. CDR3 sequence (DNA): TGTGCCAGCAGTGAATTCCGTATTAGCGGAGGTAACAATGAGCAGTTCTTC.